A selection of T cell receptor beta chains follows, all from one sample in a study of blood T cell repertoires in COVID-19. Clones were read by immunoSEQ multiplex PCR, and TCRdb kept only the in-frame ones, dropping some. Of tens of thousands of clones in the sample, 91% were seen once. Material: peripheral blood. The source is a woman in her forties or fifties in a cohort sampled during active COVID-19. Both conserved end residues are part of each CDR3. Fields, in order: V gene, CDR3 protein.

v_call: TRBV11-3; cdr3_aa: CASSFGGTPAGDTQYF
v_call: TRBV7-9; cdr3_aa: CASSASWGNEKLFF
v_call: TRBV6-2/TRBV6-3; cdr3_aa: CASSRAGTTWNTEAFF
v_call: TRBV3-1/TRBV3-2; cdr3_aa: CASSQSPGGAGWLFTF
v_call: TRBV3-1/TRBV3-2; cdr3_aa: CASSQGLAGYNEQFF
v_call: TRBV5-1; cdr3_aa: CASSWTGDTEAFF
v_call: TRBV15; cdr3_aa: CATSSRIPSGGSDTQYF
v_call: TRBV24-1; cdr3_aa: CATRSSGDYNEQFF
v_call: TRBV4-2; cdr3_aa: CASSTGRSTDTQYF
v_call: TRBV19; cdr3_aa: CASTISTNTGELFF
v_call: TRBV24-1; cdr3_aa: CATSDPGQPRTGELFF
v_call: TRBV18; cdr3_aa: CASSETGINYGYTF
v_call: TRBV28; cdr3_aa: CASSTTGDGNTIYF
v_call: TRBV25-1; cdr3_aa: CASSESGGNEKLFF
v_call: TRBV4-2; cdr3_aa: CASSQGNNGLAGIMEQFF